The text below deals with one TCR beta chain. Its antigen is unidentified. In the same sample, other DNA sequences code for this CDR3. These data originate in a study of shared clonotypes between healthy human individuals. Data came from immunoSEQ multiplex PCR; TCRdb stores just in-frame clones and leaves some out. The data hold about 2.1 million clones, with 85% to 95% observed a single time. The naive CD8 population came from CD45RO-negative cells selected for CCR7, without terminally differentiated effector memory CD45RA+ cells. The study drew its donors from healthy HIV-negative adults without recent acute infections or vaccinations. After removal of 2 bases from V and 2 bases from J, the junction contained 0 bases not matched to a gene. This CDR3 has 13 residues. From germline, CDR1 is MDHEN and CDR2 SYDVKM. Findings and limits, study-wide: A handful of donors shared 5% to 5.5% of their naive CD4 clonotypes. A limitation of the genetic and exposure-history diversity represented arose from few donors. Some clonotypes were shared by all four sorted-subset donors, while others were not shared. The non-shared ones had lower generation probabilities than the shared ones.

The source of this sequence is a man between 18 and 29 years old in good health. Some clones in this sample may be carry-over from other donors' samples. The V and J genes are TRBV28 and TRBJ2-7; 7 positions match TRBD2. Material: naive CD8+ T cells from PBMCs. CDR3 DNA: TGTGCCAGCAGTTTACGGGGGGCCTACGAGCAGTACTTC. This translates into CASSLRGAYEQYF.